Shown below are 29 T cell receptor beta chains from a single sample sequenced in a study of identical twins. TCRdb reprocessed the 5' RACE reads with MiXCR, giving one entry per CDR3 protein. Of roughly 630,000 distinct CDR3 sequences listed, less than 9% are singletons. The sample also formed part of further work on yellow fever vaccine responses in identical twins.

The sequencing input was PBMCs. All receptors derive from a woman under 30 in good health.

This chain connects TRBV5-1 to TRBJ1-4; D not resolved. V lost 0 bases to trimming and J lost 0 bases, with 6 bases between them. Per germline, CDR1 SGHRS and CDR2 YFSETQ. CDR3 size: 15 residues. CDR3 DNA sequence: TGCGCCAGCAGCTTGGTGTCTGCAACTAATGAAAAACTGTTTTTT. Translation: CASSLVSATNEKLFF.

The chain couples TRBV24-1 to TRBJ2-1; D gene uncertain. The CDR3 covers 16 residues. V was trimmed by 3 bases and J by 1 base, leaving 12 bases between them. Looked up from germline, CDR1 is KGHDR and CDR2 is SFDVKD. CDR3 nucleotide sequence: TGTGCCACCAGTGATACCCGAGGCCCTTCCTACAATGAGCAGTTCTTC. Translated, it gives CATSDTRGPSYNEQFF.

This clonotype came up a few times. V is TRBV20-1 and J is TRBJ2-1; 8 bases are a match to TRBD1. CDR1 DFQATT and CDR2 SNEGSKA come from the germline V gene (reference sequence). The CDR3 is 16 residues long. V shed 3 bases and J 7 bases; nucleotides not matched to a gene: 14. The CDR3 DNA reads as TGCAGTGCTAGTAGGTTTCAGGGGGCAGCCGTGAATGAGCAGTTCTTC. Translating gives CSASRFQGAAVNEQFF.

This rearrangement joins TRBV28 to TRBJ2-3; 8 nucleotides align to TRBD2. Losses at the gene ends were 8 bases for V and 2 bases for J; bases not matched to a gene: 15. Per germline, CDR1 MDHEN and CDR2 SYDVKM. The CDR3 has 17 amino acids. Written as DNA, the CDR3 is TGTGCCAGCCCCCCGTGGGGTCGGGGGGGACACACAGATACGCAGTATTTT. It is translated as CASPPWGRGGHTDTQYF.

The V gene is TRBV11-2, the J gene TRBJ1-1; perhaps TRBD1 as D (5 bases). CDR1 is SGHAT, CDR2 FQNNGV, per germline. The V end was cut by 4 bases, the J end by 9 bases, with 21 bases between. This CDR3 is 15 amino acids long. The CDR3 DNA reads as TGTGCCAGCAGCTCGGGGCCCGGCGCAGGGTTGAAAGCTTTCTTT. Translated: CASSSGPGAGLKAFF.

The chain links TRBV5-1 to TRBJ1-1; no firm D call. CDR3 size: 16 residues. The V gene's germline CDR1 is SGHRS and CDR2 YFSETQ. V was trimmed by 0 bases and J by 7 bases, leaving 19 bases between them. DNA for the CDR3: TGCGCCAGCAGCTTGGCCACTCCGGACGGTCGGGATGAAGCTTTCTTT. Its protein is CASSLATPDGRDEAFF.

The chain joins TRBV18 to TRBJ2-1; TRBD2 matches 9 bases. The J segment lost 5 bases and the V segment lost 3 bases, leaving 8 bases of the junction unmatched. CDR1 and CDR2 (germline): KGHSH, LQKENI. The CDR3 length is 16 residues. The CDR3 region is CASSPTGTSWNNEQFF. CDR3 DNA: TGTGCCAGCTCACCGACCGGGACTAGCTGGAACAATGAGCAGTTCTTC.

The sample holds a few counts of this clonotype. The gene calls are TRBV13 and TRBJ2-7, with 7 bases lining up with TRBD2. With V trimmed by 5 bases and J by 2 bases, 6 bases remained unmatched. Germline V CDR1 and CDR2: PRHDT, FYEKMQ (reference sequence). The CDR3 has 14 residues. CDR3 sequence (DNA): TGTGCCAGCAGCGTCAGGGAGGGGACCTACGAGCAGTACGTC. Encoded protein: CASSVREGTYEQYV.

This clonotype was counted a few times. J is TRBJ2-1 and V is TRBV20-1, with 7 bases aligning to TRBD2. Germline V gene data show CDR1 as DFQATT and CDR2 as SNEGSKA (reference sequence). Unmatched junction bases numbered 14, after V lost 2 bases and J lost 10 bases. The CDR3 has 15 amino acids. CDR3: CSARLPASGRQEQFF. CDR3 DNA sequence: TGCAGTGCTAGATTGCCGGCTAGCGGTCGTCAGGAGCAGTTCTTC.

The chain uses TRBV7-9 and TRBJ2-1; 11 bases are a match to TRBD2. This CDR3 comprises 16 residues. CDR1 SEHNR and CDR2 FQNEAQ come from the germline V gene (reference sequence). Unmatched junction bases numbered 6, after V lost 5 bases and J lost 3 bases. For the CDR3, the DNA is TGTGCCAGCAGCGCGGCCGGGACTAGCGGCTACAATGAGCAGTTCTTC. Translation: CASSAAGTSGYNEQFF.

The CDR3 region is CASSLTSGRAWEQYF. In nucleotides, the CDR3 is TGTGCCAGCAGCCTAACTAGCGGGAGGGCCTGGGAGCAGTACTTC. This chain connects TRBV27 to TRBJ2-7, with TRBD2 matching over 13 bases. J gave up 7 bases and V 6 bases, and 9 bases lay outside the gene matches. Looked up from germline, CDR1 is MNHEY and CDR2 is SMNVEV (reference sequence). The CDR3 has 15 amino acids.

The CDR3 protein is CASSEAGLAGAWEQYV. The CDR3 DNA reads as TGTGCCAGCAGTGAAGCGGGACTAGCGGGGGCCTGGGAGCAGTACGTC. V usage is TRBV6-1 and J usage is TRBJ2-7, with 14 bases identical to TRBD2. After removal of 0 bases from V and 7 bases from J, the junction contained 5 bases not matched to a gene. CDR1 and CDR2 from the germline V gene are MNHNS and SASEGT. This CDR3 comprises 16 residues.

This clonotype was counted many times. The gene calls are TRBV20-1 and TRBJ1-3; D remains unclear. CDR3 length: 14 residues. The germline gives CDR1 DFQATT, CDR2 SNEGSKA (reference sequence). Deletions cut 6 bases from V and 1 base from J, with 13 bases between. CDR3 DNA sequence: TGCAGTGCAGCCCCCAATGGGTCTGGAAACACCATATATTTT. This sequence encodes CSAAPNGSGNTIYF.

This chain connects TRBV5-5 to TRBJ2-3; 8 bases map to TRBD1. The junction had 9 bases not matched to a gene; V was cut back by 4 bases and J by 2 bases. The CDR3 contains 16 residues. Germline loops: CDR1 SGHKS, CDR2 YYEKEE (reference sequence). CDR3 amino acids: CASSVSPGQATDTQYF. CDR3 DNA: TGTGCCAGCAGCGTATCGCCGGGACAGGCCACAGATACGCAGTATTTT.

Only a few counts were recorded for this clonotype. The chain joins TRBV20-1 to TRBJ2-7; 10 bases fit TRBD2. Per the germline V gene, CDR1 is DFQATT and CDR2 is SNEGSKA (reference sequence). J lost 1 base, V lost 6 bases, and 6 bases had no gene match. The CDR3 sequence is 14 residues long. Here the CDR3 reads CSAPRTSGSYEQYF. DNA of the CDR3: TGCAGTGCCCCGCGGACTAGCGGATCCTACGAGCAGTACTTC.

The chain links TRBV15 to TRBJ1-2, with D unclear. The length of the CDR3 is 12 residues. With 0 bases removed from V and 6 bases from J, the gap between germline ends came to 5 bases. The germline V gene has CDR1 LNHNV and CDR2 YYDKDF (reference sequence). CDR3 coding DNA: TGTGCCACCAGCAGAGACTCCGATGGCTACACCTTC. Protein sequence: CATSRDSDGYTF. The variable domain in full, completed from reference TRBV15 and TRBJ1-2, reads DAMVIQNPRYQVTQFGKPVTLSCSQTLNHNVMYWYQQKSSQAPKLLFHYYDKDFNNEADTPDNFQSRRPNTSFCFLDIRSPGLGDTAMYLCATSRDSDGYTFGSGTRLTVV.

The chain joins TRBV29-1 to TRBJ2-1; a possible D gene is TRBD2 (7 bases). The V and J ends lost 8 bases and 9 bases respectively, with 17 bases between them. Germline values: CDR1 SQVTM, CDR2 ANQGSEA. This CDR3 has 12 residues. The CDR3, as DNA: TGCAGCCCGGGTTGGGGGGGCAGTGAGCAGTTCTTC. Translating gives CSPGWGGSEQFF.

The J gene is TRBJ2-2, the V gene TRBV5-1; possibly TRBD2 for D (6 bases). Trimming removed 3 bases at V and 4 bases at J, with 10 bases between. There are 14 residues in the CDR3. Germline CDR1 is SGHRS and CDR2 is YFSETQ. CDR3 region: CASSYGTPTGELFF. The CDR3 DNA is TGCGCCAGCAGCTACGGGACTCCCACCGGGGAGCTGTTTTTT.

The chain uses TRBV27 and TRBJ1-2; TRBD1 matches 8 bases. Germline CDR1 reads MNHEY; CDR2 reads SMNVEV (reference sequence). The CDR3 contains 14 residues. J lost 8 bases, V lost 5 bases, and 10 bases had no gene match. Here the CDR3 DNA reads TGTGCCAGCAGTCCCCAGGGACAGGTGAGGGGCTACACCTTC. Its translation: CASSPQGQVRGYTF.

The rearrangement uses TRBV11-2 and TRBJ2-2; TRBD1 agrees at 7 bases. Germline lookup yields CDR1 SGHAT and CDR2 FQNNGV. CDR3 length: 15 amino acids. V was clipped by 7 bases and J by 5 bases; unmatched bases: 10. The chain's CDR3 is CASTTPARGTGELFF. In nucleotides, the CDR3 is TGTGCCAGCACCACCCCTGCCAGGGGGACCGGGGAGCTGTTTTTT.

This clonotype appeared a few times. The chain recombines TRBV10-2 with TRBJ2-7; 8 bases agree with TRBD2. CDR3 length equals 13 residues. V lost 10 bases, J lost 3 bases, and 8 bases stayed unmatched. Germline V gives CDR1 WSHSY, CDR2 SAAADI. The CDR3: CATQAGVSYEQYF. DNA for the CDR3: TGCGCCACCCAAGCGGGAGTAAGCTACGAGCAGTACTTC.

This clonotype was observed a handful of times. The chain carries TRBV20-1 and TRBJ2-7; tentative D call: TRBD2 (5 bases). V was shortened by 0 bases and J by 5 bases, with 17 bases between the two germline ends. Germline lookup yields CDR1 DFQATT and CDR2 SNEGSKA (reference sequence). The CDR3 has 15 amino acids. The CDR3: CSARDEGNARNEQYF. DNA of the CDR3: TGCAGTGCTAGAGATGAGGGAAACGCGAGGAACGAGCAGTACTTC.

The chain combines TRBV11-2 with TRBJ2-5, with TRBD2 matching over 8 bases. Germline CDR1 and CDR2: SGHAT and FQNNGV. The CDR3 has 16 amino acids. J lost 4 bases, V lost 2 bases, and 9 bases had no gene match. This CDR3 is CASSLRSRGVAETQYF. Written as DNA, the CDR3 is TGTGCCAGCAGCTTAAGGTCGCGGGGGGTTGCAGAGACCCAGTACTTC.

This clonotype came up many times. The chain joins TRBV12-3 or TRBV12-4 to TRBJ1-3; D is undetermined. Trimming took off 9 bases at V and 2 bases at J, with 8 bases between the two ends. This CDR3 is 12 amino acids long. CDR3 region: CASERAGNTIYF. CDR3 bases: TGTGCCAGTGAGAGGGCTGGAAACACCATATATTTT.

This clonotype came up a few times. CDR3 nucleotides: TGTGCCAGTCGGCCCGGGGGCAGCGGTGAAGCTTTCTTT. This codes for CASRPGGSGEAFF. The rearrangement uses TRBV3-1 and TRBJ1-1; D is perhaps TRBD1 (6 bases). Trimming removed 9 bases at V and 7 bases at J, with 18 bases between. The CDR3 totals 13 residues. Germline values: CDR1 LGHDT, CDR2 YNNKEL (reference sequence).

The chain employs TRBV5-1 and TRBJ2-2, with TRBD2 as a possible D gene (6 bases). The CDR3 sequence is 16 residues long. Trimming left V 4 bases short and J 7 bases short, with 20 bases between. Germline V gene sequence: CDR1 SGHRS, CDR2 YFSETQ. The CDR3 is CASSPPGLKSGGELFF. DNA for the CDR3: TGCGCCAGCAGCCCACCGGGACTCAAAAGTGGCGGGGAGCTGTTTTTT.

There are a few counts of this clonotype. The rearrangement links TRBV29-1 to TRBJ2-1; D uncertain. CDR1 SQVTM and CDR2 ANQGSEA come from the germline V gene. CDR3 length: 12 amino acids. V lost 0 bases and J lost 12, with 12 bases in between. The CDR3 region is CSVEDLPKRQFF. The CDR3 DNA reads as TGCAGCGTTGAAGATCTCCCGAAAAGGCAGTTCTTC.

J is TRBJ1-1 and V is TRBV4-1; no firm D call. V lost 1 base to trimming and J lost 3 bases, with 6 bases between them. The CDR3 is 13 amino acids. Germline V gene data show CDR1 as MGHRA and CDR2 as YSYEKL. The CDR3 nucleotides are TGCGCCAGCAGCCAAGCGGGGTACACTGAAGCTTTCTTT. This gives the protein CASSQAGYTEAFF.

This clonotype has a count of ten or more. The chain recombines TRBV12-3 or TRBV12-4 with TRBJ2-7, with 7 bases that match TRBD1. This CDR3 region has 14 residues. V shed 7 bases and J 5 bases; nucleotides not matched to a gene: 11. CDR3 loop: CASTHPTGMNEQYV. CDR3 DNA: TGTGCCAGCACCCATCCGACAGGGATGAACGAGCAGTACGTC.